The source of this TCR beta chain is a study of regulatory T cells in long-lasting Graves disease (dated by TCRdb to the early 2020s). About the full investigation: To count as having persistent Graves' disease, a patient had to have received antithyroid drug treatment for over 5 years with TSH receptor autoantibodies remaining persistently positive. Peripheral blood TCR sequencing and RNA sequencing compared persistent Graves' disease patients with newly diagnosed Graves' disease patients. The study was conducted in China and was registered as a clinical trial. A total of roughly 33 samples underwent TCR sequencing: around 13 from persistent and roughly 20 from newly diagnosed Graves' disease patients. Persistent Graves' disease patients in the clinical cohort had taken antithyroid drugs for roughly ten years on average.

In its sample, this clonotype was seen many times. It lacks a known antigen. No clone much larger than this one lies a single base away; base qualities are absent. Paper-wide results and their limitations: The study examined only peripheral blood because the primary lesion, thyroid tissue, could not be accessed. Compared with newly diagnosed patients, persistent Graves' disease patients had lower TCR Shannon entropy and fewer highly expanded clones, which suggests clonal expansion. A larger number of public clonotypes was shared among persistent patients (approximately 3,000) than among newly diagnosed patients (approximately 1,000). Only the TCR beta chain was sequenced and analyzed. TRBV28, TRBJ1-2 and TRBJ2-5 were preferentially used in persistent disease, while TRBV20-1 and TRBJ2-1 were favored in newly diagnosed disease. The authors acknowledged the small sample size as a limitation that may reduce accuracy.

V lost 0 bases and J lost 6 bases, and the count of bases not matched to a germline gene is 8. Sequences SGHTA (CDR1) and FQGNSA (CDR2) are obtained from the germline V gene. Counted from cysteine to phenylalanine, this CDR3 has 17 amino acids. Left in the record is the CDR3 DNA by itself, 51 bases read in frame from the first base. Preparation of the library involved multiplex PCR. Sequencing was carried out with an Illumina HiSeq 4000. To build TCR beta libraries, CDR3 regions were amplified by Arm-PCR using iRepertoire HTBI primers. PCR products were gel purified before sequencing. Concerning the study's data processing: Gene usage analysis of CDR3 amino acid clonotypes relied on the 62 TRBV and 12 to 15 TRBJ segments identified across samples. Filtered high-quality paired reads were merged into contigs using COPE and FqMerger. BLAST was used to align contigs to IMGT TRBV, TRBD and TRBJ reference genes, with CDR3 defined following IMGT. Clonotypes above 0.1% frequency were classified as highly expanded clones. Shannon entropy was used to measure repertoire diversity, and the Gini coefficient was used to measure V-J evenness. Clonotypes shared by more than one individual were considered public. Through fastp at Q25 and MiXCR, TCRdb rebuilt clones from the public reads, retaining in-frame beta chains. Each entry is one CDR3 protein sequence, shown with its most common DNA and genes. TCRdb, not the authors, supplied the V and J calls. The sample table lists hundreds of thousands of distinct CDR3 sequences, about 20% of them with a count of one. The top ten hold over 10% of the sample.

Taken with the paper, the label for time point translates to: persistent/refractory GD, antithyroid drugs over 5 years with positive TRAb. RNA was extracted from PBMCs in TRIzol for both TCR sequencing and RNA sequencing. The diagnosis of Graves' disease followed American Thyroid Association guidelines. The patients came from an endocrinology department in Xi'an, China. From each patient, around 8.3 milliliters of peripheral blood was collected into an EDTA anticoagulant tube. Ficoll Paque Plus density gradient separation was used to isolate PBMCs, and no further T cell sorting was done. An Agilent 2100 Bioanalyzer and agarose gel were used to assess RNA quality, and a NanoDrop 2000 was used to measure RNA concentration.

Here the chain combines TRBV7-2 and TRBJ2-7, with 13 central nucleotides matching TRBD2. The sequence was obtained from a female donor with Graves disease. Specimen: peripheral blood mononuclear cells (PBMCs), collected when the disease was refractory, from a patient treated with antithyroid drugs. The nucleotides read TGTGCCAGCAGCTTAGCCCGACTAGCGGGGGGTTCGGGCGAGCAGTACTTC. Its protein product is CASSLARLAGGSGEQYF.